This entry lists 19 T cell receptor beta chains sequenced from one sample in a study of T cell responses to AZD1222 COVID-19 vaccine. Produced via immunoSEQ multiplex PCR; TCRdb's table is partial and in-frame only. The data contain about 180,000 clones, about 90% of them singletons. The input for sequencing was peripheral blood, taken 28 days after the second dose of the MenACWY control vaccine. Receptors were obtained from an adult who received the MenACWY meningococcal vaccine as a control.

This chain joins TRBV19 and TRBJ2-1, with 7 bases identical to TRBD1. CDR3 length: 14 residues. Germline trimming cut 9 bases from V and 0 bases from J; bases unmatched to any gene: 5. Germline CDR1 reads LNHDA; CDR2 reads SQIVND (reference sequence). The DNA for the CDR3 is TGTGCCAGCGCGACAGGGAGCTCCTACAATGAGCAGTTCTTC. Amino acids: CASATGSSYNEQFF.

A remark on this clone: Other DNA sequences from this sample encode an identical CDR3 as well. The V call is TRBV28, the J call TRBJ1-5, with D unclear. Germline CDR1 MDHEN, CDR2 SYDVKM. The CDR3 extends over 11 amino acids. V lost 3 bases, J lost 4 bases, and 1 base lay in between. DNA for the CDR3: TGTGCCAGCAGTTTGAATCAGCCCCAGCATTTT. Its translation is CASSLNQPQHF.

The CDR3 DNA reads TGTGCCAGCAGCTCCCACAGGGGAACTTTCTTT. Encoded protein: CASSSHRGTFF. The chain joins TRBV12-3 or TRBV12-4 to TRBJ1-1, with 7 bases identical to TRBD1. This CDR3 spans 11 amino acids. Trimming cost V 6 bases and J 12 bases; bases outside gene matches: 7.

This rearrangement joins TRBV5-5 to TRBJ1-1; 8 bases match TRBD1. The CDR3 sequence is 15 residues long. Germline CDR1 SGHKS, CDR2 YYEKEE (reference sequence). The trim removed 1 base at V and 1 base at J, leaving 3 bases unmatched. The CDR3 DNA reads TGTGCCAGCAGCTTGACAGGGGGTCGGAACACTGAAGCTTTCTTT. Translated, it gives CASSLTGGRNTEAFF.

The rearrangement joins TRBV28 to TRBJ2-7; D gene ambiguous. The CDR3 is 14 residues long. The germline V gene encodes CDR1 MDHEN and CDR2 SYDVKM. With 0 bases removed from V and 0 bases from J, the gap between germline ends came to 6 bases. CDR3 protein: CASSLWGGSYEQYF. CDR3 bases: TGTGCCAGCAGTTTATGGGGCGGCTCCTACGAGCAGTACTTC.

The genes are TRBV4-3 and TRBJ2-1; TRBD2 matches at 12 bases. The ends lost 4 bases at V and 7 bases at J; junction bases unmatched: 5. CDR3 length equals 15 residues. Germline CDR1 and CDR2: LGHNA and YSLEER. The CDR3 nucleotides read TGCGCCAGCAGCCGGACCGGGACTAGCGGGAATGAGCAGTTCTTC. Amino acid sequence: CASSRTGTSGNEQFF.

The chain employs TRBV10-2 and TRBJ2-3, with no clear D. With 9 bases removed from V and 4 bases from J, the gap between germline ends came to 17 bases. CDR1 is WSHSY and CDR2 is SAAADI in the germline V gene. The CDR3 is 14 amino acids. The CDR3 sequence is CASRSAPVSDTQYF. The CDR3 region has the DNA TGCGCCAGTCGGTCCGCCCCCGTGTCAGATACGCAGTATTTT.

The chain recombines TRBV15 with TRBJ1-6; 9 bases are a match to TRBD1. This CDR3 has 15 amino acids. Trimming at V came to 3 bases and at J to 6 bases, leaving 3 bases not matched to a gene. The germline gives CDR1 LNHNV, CDR2 YYDKDF (reference sequence). In DNA, the CDR3 is TGTGCCACCAGCAGGGGGACAGGGCTTAATTCACCCCTCCACTTT. It translates to CATSRGTGLNSPLHF.

CDR3 bases: TGCGCCAGCAGTGAGAGGGCAGGGAATGGCTACACCTTC. Residues: CASSERAGNGYTF. The V gene is TRBV10-2, the J gene TRBJ1-2, with a weak D call TRBD1 (5 bases). The germline V and J ends were trimmed by 2 bases and 6 bases, with 10 bases remaining between them. The germline CDR1 and CDR2 sequences are WSHSY and SAAADI. The length of the CDR3 is 13 residues.

CDR3 DNA sequence: TGTGCCAGCAGCTTAGAGTGGACGGTCAATGAGCAGTTCTTC. It codes for CASSLEWTVNEQFF. This sequence joins TRBV7-9 and TRBJ2-1; D unresolved. The CDR3 is 14 amino acids. Germline lookup yields CDR1 SEHNR and CDR2 FQNEAQ (reference sequence). Trimming removed 1 base at V and 6 bases at J, with 10 bases between.

The CDR3 DNA reads as TGTGCCAGCAGCGTAACTTATAGCGGGAGGGCCGGGGGCACAGATACGCAGTATTTT. This sequence encodes CASSVTYSGRAGGTDTQYF. The V gene is TRBV7-6, the J gene TRBJ2-3; 11 bases are a match to TRBD2. Germline CDR1 SGHVS, CDR2 FNYEAQ. The CDR3 is made up of 19 amino acids. Losses at the gene ends were 5 bases for V and 1 base for J; bases not matched to a gene: 14.

This clone was seen only once. For the CDR3, the DNA is TGTGCCAGCAGTTTAAACCCCGCCAATGAGCAGTTCTTC. Encoded protein: CASSLNPANEQFF. The V and J genes are TRBV28 and TRBJ2-1; no reliable D call. CDR3 length: 13 amino acids. The germline V and J ends were trimmed by 2 bases and 6 bases, with 8 bases remaining between them. CDR1 and CDR2 (germline): MDHEN, SYDVKM. The whole variable domain, filled in from reference TRBV28 and TRBJ2-1, reads DVKVTQSSRYLVKRTGEKVFLECVQDMDHENMFWYRQDPGLGLRLIYFSYDVKMKEKGDIPEGYSVSREKKERFSLILESASTNQTSMYLCASSLNPANEQFFGPGTRLTVL.

This chain connects TRBV30 to TRBJ2-7, with D possibly TRBD1 on 5 matching bases. The CDR3 is made up of 15 amino acids. CDR1 and CDR2 from the germline V gene are GTSNPN and SVGIG (reference sequence). V gave up 4 bases and J gave up 0 bases, with 16 bases separating them. Here the CDR3 DNA reads TGTGCCTGGAAGCATCTGGACAAACTCTCCTACGAGCAGTACTTC. Translated: CAWKHLDKLSYEQYF.

This clone was observed a single time. The chain carries TRBV23-1 and TRBJ1-5; 7 nucleotides align to TRBD1. TRBV23-1 is annotated as an ORF whose role is uncertain. With 9 bases clipped from V and 0 bases from J, the junction kept 5 bases outside the gene matches. The CDR3 totals 14 residues. This chain's CDR3 is CASKTGNSNQPQHF. The DNA for the CDR3 is TGCGCCAGTAAGACAGGGAATAGCAATCAGCCCCAGCATTTT.

This chain connects TRBV19 to TRBJ2-1, with 10 positions matching TRBD2. Germline V lookup: CDR1 LNHDA, CDR2 SQIVND (reference sequence). The CDR3 covers 18 residues. V shed 3 bases, J shed 6 bases, and the junction held 14 bases outside the gene matches. This chain's CDR3 is CASSMGSGRPSPSNEQFF. CDR3 in DNA: TGTGCCAGTAGTATGGGTAGCGGGAGGCCCTCACCGTCCAATGAGCAGTTCTTC.

V gene TRBV2 combines with J gene TRBJ1-2, with 9 positions matching TRBD1. With V trimmed by 6 bases and J by 8 bases, 13 bases remained unmatched. Germline CDR1 is SNHLY and CDR2 is FYNNEI. The CDR3 runs to 15 residues. DNA of the CDR3: TGTGCCAGCAGGACATCAGGACAGGGGCCATGGGGCTACACCTTC. This codes for CASRTSGQGPWGYTF.

The chain has TRBV28 and TRBJ2-1, with D unclear. V was shortened by 5 bases and J by 6 bases, with 17 bases between the two germline ends. This CDR3 is 15 amino acids long. Germline V lookup: CDR1 MDHEN, CDR2 SYDVKM. This chain's CDR3 is CASSHPETYSNEQFF. The CDR3 DNA sequence: TGTGCCAGCAGTCATCCTGAGACATATTCCAATGAGCAGTTCTTC.

The CDR3 sequence is CSVLETAEAFF. CDR3 sequence (DNA): TGCAGTGTCCTAGAGACCGCTGAAGCTTTCTTT. V usage is TRBV20-1 and J usage is TRBJ1-1; no firm D call. The V and J ends lost 7 bases and 6 bases respectively, with 12 bases between them. The CDR3 has 11 amino acids. CDR1 and CDR2 (germline): DFQATT, SNEGSKA (reference sequence).

In this sample, this clone turned up once. The V gene is TRBV7-8, the J gene TRBJ2-7; D not resolved. Looked up from germline, CDR1 is SGHVS and CDR2 is FQNEAQ. The CDR3 length is 17 residues. V was clipped by 1 base and J by 2 bases, with 18 bases between them. In DNA form, the CDR3 reads TGTGCCAGCAGCTTAGTAAATTCGGGTAGCAGCACCTACGAGCAGTACTTC. This sequence encodes CASSLVNSGSSTYEQYF.